What follows are 17 T cell receptor beta chains derived from one specimen sequenced in a study of somatic mutations in cytotoxic T cells in rheumatoid arthritis. Profiled with immunoSEQ multiplex PCR; TCRdb holds only in-frame clones, not every one. Counted here are nearly 11,000 clones, approximately 80% occurring once; the ten biggest clones make up around 8.6%. The sequenced sample consisted of CD8+ T cells sorted from blood. The origin of the receptors is a woman aged 55-69 years with rheumatoid arthritis.

The chain employs TRBV30 and TRBJ2-7; 9 bases are a match to TRBD2. Germline loops: CDR1 GTSNPN, CDR2 SVGIG (reference sequence). J was trimmed by 5 bases and V by 1 base; bases with no gene match: 6. The CDR3 is made up of 14 amino acids. The DNA for the CDR3 is TGTGCCTGGAGTGCCGGACTAGCGCGGAACGAGCAGTACTTC. Protein product: CAWSAGLARNEQYF.

In this sample, this clone turned up a few times. V usage is TRBV29-1 and J usage is TRBJ2-7; the match to TRBD1 covers 10 bases. Germline-derived CDR1 and CDR2 are SQVTM and ANQGSEA. The CDR3 runs to 14 residues. Losses at the gene ends were 6 bases for V and 3 bases for J; bases not matched to a gene: 8. The CDR3 sequence is CSVVDRGQIYEQYF. The CDR3 nucleotides are TGCAGCGTGGTCGACAGGGGGCAAATCTACGAGCAGTACTTC.

This chain connects TRBV4-2 to TRBJ1-5, with D unclear. Trimming stripped 3 bases from V and 3 bases from J, with 9 bases between. Germline V gives CDR1 LGHNA, CDR2 YNFKEQ. CDR3 length equals 14 residues. CDR3 in DNA: TGTGCCAGCAGCCACGACGGAGACAATCAGCCCCAGCATTTT. This codes for CASSHDGDNQPQHF.

The chain couples TRBV5-4 to TRBJ2-7, with D unresolved. This CDR3 has 12 amino acids. Germline assignment: CDR1 SGHNT and CDR2 YYREEE (reference sequence). V was trimmed by 3 bases and J by 1 base, leaving 5 bases between them. DNA for the CDR3: TGTGCCAGCAGCTCCTCTTCCTACGAGCAGTACTTC. This translates into CASSSSSYEQYF.

Points on this clone: This likely reflects a read error, since a far larger clone is one base away. V is TRBV6-5 and J is TRBJ1-4; D is uncertain. Germline lookup yields CDR1 MNHEY and CDR2 SVGAGI. This CDR3 comprises 15 residues. The CDR3 bases are TGTGCCAGCAGTTACCTGGCCTCAACTAATGAAATACTGTTTTTT. Translation: CASSYLASTNEILFF.

The chain uses TRBV19 and TRBJ1-5; TRBD1 matches at 8 bases. V was clipped by 0 bases and J by 13 bases; unmatched bases: 8. This CDR3 has 14 amino acids. Germline CDR1 is LNHDA and CDR2 is SQIVND (reference sequence). CDR3 sequence (DNA): TGTGCCAGTAGTATAGATTCTGGGACAGGCGATCAGCATTTT. Translating it yields CASSIDSGTGDQHF. The whole variable domain, filled in from reference TRBV19 and TRBJ1-5, reads DGGITQSPKYLFRKEGQNVTLSCEQNLNHDAMYWYRQDPGQGLRLIYYSQIVNDFQKGDIAEGYSVSREKKESFPLTVTSAQKNPTAFYLCASSIDSGTGDQHFGDGTRLSIL.

V and J are TRBV7-3 and TRBJ2-1, with D unclear. The V gene's germline CDR1 is SGHTA and CDR2 FQGTGA. Between the trimmed V and J ends, which lost 4 bases and 9 bases, there was a span of 13 bases. This CDR3 is 13 amino acids long. CDR3 nucleotide sequence: TGTGCCAGCAGCTCCCCCCCCAGGCTTGAGCAGTTCTTC. It codes for CASSSPPRLEQFF.

The chain uses TRBV28 and TRBJ2-2; 10 bases agree with TRBD2. After removal of 7 bases from V and 2 bases from J, the junction contained 7 bases not matched to a gene. Germline values: CDR1 MDHEN, CDR2 SYDVKM. The CDR3 covers 16 residues. The CDR3 loop is CASTSTSGENTGELFF. Here the CDR3 DNA reads TGTGCCAGCACCTCTACTAGCGGGGAAAACACCGGGGAGCTGTTTTTT.

V and J are TRBV15 and TRBJ2-1; D might be TRBD2 (5 bases). The CDR3 totals 15 residues. V lost 8 bases and J 4 bases, leaving 18 bases between the germline ends. Germline V gene lookup returns CDR1 LNHNV and CDR2 YYDKDF (reference sequence). This CDR3 is CATFPGKVAYNEQFF. The CDR3 nucleotides are TGTGCCACCTTTCCGGGAAAGGTGGCGTACAATGAGCAGTTCTTC.

The chain links TRBV28 to TRBJ2-2; D is ambiguous. The CDR3 totals 10 residues. CDR1 and CDR2 from the germline V gene are MDHEN and SYDVKM. V was clipped by 8 bases and J by 9 bases, with 7 bases between them. DNA for the CDR3: TGTGCCAGCGGAGTACGGGAGCTGTTTTTT. Translated: CASGVRELFF.

The chain combines TRBV27 with TRBJ2-2, with a possible D match to TRBD2 (5 bases). Germline V gives CDR1 MNHEY, CDR2 SMNVEV (reference sequence). V dropped 2 bases and J dropped 6 bases, with 7 bases sitting between them. The CDR3 has 13 amino acids. The CDR3 here is CASSLGGPGELFF. The CDR3 DNA reads as TGTGCCAGCAGTTTAGGAGGACCCGGGGAGCTGTTTTTT.

The rearrangement joins TRBV15 to TRBJ1-2; 8 bases align to TRBD1. After removal of 1 base from V and 7 bases from J, the junction contained 2 bases not matched to a gene. The CDR3 runs to 13 residues. Per the germline V gene, CDR1 is LNHNV and CDR2 is YYDKDF (reference sequence). The CDR3 sequence is CATSRGRGPGYTF. DNA for the CDR3: TGTGCCACCAGCAGAGGCAGGGGGCCTGGCTACACCTTC.

The V call is TRBV19, the J call TRBJ2-7; 7 nucleotides match TRBD1. Per the germline V gene, CDR1 is LNHDA and CDR2 is SQIVND (reference sequence). The CDR3 covers 13 residues. Trimming removed 4 bases from V and 5 bases from J; junction bases left unmatched: 5. The CDR3 DNA reads TGTGCCAGTAGTAAGCTACAGGGGAACGAGCAGTACTTC. This translates into CASSKLQGNEQYF.

The chain combines TRBV27 with TRBJ2-5; TRBD1 agrees at 8 bases. Gene TRBJ2-7 matches the end of the DNA better, so the J call may be wrong. CDR3 length equals 14 residues. From germline, CDR1 is MNHEY and CDR2 SMNVEV (reference sequence). CDR3 in amino acids: CASSLGQGAGEQYF. The CDR3 nucleotides read TGTGCCAGCAGTTTGGGTCAGGGGGCGGGCGAGCAGTACTTC.

In nucleotides, the CDR3 is TGCAGCGTTGAGGCAGGGAACGAGCAGTACTTC. Translated: CSVEAGNEQYF. V and J are TRBV29-1 and TRBJ2-7, with D possibly being TRBD1 (5 bases). Germline lookup yields CDR1 SQVTM and CDR2 ANQGSEA. This CDR3 is 11 amino acids long. V lost 3 bases, J lost 5 bases, and 8 bases lay in between.

The genes are TRBV28 and TRBJ2-7; possibly TRBD1 for D (6 bases). CDR1 and CDR2 from the germline V gene are MDHEN and SYDVKM. The ends were cut back, 3 bases at V and 2 bases at J, with 11 bases in the middle. The CDR3 spans 14 residues. The CDR3 sequence is CASSFVGGAYEQYF. CDR3 sequence (DNA): TGTGCCAGCAGTTTTGTAGGGGGAGCCTACGAGCAGTACTTC.

The genes are TRBV4-1 and TRBJ2-5; 11 nucleotides match TRBD1. The J call is uncertain, as TRBJ2-7 better fits the DNA end. Germline loops: CDR1 MGHRA, CDR2 YSYEKL. The CDR3 is 16 residues long. The CDR3 loop is CASSQVPGQGVYEQYF. The CDR3 bases are TGCGCCAGCAGCCAAGTCCCGGGACAGGGGGTCTACGAGCAGTACTTC.